The source of this T cell receptor beta chain is a study of cytomegalovirus exposure and HLA in healthy donors. The PCR made use of 60 Vbeta and 13 Jbeta primers. Using immunoSEQ multiplex PCR, the repertoire was profiled, and TCRdb retains in-frame clones only, with some absent. The top ten clones hold 9.5% of a sample with about 120,000 clones, around 60% of them seen once. Trimming took off 5 bases at V and 3 bases at J, with 8 bases between the two ends. Germline values: CDR1 MNHNS, CDR2 SASEGT. This CDR3 spans 12 amino acids. This receptor was taken from a woman aged 40 to 55 in good health and CMV-seropositive. The chain combines TRBV6-1 with TRBJ2-7; D is unresolved. Sequencing was done on a sample of PBMCs. The CDR3 sequence is CASSSPFYEQYF. CDR3 nucleotide sequence: TGTGCCAGCAGTTCCCCCTTCTACGAGCAGTACTTC.